This T cell receptor beta chain was identified during a study of blood T cell repertoires in COVID-19. Overall study context: Acute-phase and convalescent COVID-19 samples originated in the United States, Italy and Spain. T cells, B-cell-depleted T cells, or PBMCs provided the cDNA or gDNA that served as material.

In the original analysis: Reference gene primer amplification in the assay estimated nucleated cell counts. Profiled with immunoSEQ multiplex PCR; TCRdb holds only in-frame clones, not every one. The DNA was the basis for D and trimming; V, J and clone size are from that table. The sample yields some 57,000 clones, approximately 92% seen once. The germline V and J ends were trimmed by 1 base and 1 base, with 7 bases remaining between them. Per germline, CDR1 MNHEY and CDR2 SVGAGI. The length of the CDR3 is 14 residues. V gene TRBV6-5 combines with J gene TRBJ1-1; D is perhaps TRBD1 (6 bases). Sequencing was performed on peripheral blood. This clonotype originated in a human donor in a cohort sampled during active COVID-19. The CDR3 loop is CASSYLQGNTEAFF. In DNA form, the CDR3 reads TGTGCCAGCAGTTACTTACAGGGGAACACTGAAGCTTTCTTT.